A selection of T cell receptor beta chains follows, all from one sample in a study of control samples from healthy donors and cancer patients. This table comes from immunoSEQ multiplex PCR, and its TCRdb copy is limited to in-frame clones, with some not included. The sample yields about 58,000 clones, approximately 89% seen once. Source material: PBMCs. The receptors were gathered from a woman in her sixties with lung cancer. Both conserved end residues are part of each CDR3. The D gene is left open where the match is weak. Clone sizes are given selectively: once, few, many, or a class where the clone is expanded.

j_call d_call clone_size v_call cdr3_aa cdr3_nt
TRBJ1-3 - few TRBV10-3 CAIRQPSGNTIYF TGTGCCATACGACAGCCGAGTGGAAACACCATATATTTT
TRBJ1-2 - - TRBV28 CASSDTDWGYTF TGTGCCAGCAGTGACACCGATTGGGGCTACACCTTC
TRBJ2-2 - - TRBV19 CASTTYRATGELFF TGTGCCAGTACCACGTACAGGGCAACCGGGGAGCTGTTTTTT
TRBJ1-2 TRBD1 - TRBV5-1 CASSSDRGSGYTF TGCGCCAGCAGCTCGGACAGGGGGTCTGGCTACACCTTC
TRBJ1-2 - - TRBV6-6 CATQDFPNGYTF TGTGCCACCCAGGATTTTCCGAATGGCTACACCTTC
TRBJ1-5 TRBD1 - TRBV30 CAWSAPTGGRYQPQHF TGTGCCTGGAGTGCCCCGACAGGGGGGAGGTATCAGCCCCAGCATTTT
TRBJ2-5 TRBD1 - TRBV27 CASSTRTGAETQYF TGTGCCAGCAGTACCCGGACAGGGGCGGAGACCCAGTACTTC
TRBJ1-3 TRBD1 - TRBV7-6 CASSLVVGGSSGNTIYF TGTGCCAGCAGCTTAGTGGTAGGGGGCAGCTCTGGAAACACCATATATTTT
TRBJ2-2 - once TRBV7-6 CASSPTYRDPGELFF TGTGCCAGCAGCCCAACTTACAGGGACCCCGGGGAGCTGTTTTTT
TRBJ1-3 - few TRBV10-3 CAISEFPPSATNSGNTIYF TGTGCCATCAGTGAGTTTCCGCCGTCTGCAACGAACTCTGGAAACACCATATATTTT
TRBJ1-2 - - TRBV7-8 CASSLGGTSYGYTF TGTGCCAGCAGCTTAGGAGGGACCAGTTACGGCTACACCTTC
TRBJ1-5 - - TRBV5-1 CASSSETGPFRPQHF TGCGCCAGCAGCTCGGAGACAGGCCCCTTCCGGCCCCAGCATTTT
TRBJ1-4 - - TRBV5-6 CASSFWGGEKLFF TGTGCCAGCAGCTTTTGGGGGGGAGAAAAACTGTTTTTT
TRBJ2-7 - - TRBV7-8 CASSFGSRSRGEQYF TGTGCCAGCAGCTTCGGGAGCAGGTCAAGGGGCGAGCAGTACTTC
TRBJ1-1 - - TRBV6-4 CASSSGLTGGVTEAFF TGTGCCAGCAGTTCGGGGCTGACGGGGGGAGTCACTGAAGCTTTCTTT
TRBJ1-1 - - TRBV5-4 CASSSEMGAGNTEAFF TGTGCCAGCAGTTCGGAGATGGGGGCGGGGAACACTGAAGCTTTCTTT
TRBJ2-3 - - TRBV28 CASSFTRKDTQYF TGTGCCAGCAGTTTTACACGGAAGGATACGCAGTATTTT
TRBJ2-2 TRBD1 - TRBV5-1 CASSLTGVNPGELFF TGCGCCAGCAGCTTGACAGGGGTTAATCCCGGGGAGCTGTTTTTT
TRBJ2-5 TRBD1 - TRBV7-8 CASSYRQGQETQYF TGTGCCAGCAGCTACCGACAGGGGCAAGAGACCCAGTACTTC
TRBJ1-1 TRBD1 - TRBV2 CASRRTGGGTEAFF TGTGCCAGCAGACGAACAGGGGGCGGCACTGAAGCTTTCTTT
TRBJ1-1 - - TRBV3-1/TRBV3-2 CASTTGGPNTEAFF TGTGCCAGCACAACTGGCGGACCGAACACTGAAGCTTTCTTT
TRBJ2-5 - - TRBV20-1 CSASHKGPKTQYF TGCAGTGCGAGTCATAAGGGGCCCAAGACCCAGTACTTC